Listed here are 4 T cell receptor beta chains from one sample, sequenced in a study of CD8 T cells in ankylosing spondylitis. TCRdb re-called the 5' RACE reads through MiXCR, storing one row per CDR3 protein. The sample has around 320,000 distinct CDR3 sequences, about 20% seen once. The material sequenced was blood, either unsorted or a sorted T cell fraction (not recorded which). The source of these receptors is a female donor with ankylosing spondylitis or in good health (not recorded which).

This clonotype has only one observation. The chain carries TRBV28 and TRBJ1-1; 7 bases line up with TRBD1. With V trimmed by 4 bases and J by 6 bases, 5 bases remained unmatched. CDR1 is MDHEN, CDR2 SYDVKM, per germline. The length of the CDR3 is 13 residues. The CDR3: CASSSPGTAEAFF. The CDR3 DNA sequence: TGTGCCAGCAGTTCACCCGGGACAGCTGAAGCTTTCTTT.

This clonotype occurred a few times. The chain employs TRBV27 and TRBJ1-1, with TRBD1 as a possible D gene (5 bases). Trimming removed 7 bases from V and 3 bases from J, with 12 bases in between. The CDR3 sequence is 13 residues long. Germline CDR1 is MNHEY and CDR2 is SMNVEV (reference sequence). CDR3 amino acids: CASIPQGYTEAFF. The DNA for the CDR3 is TGTGCCAGCATCCCCCAGGGCTACACTGAAGCTTTCTTT.

In this sample, this clonotype turned up a few times. The chain couples TRBV3-1 to TRBJ2-7, with D perhaps matching TRBD2 (6 bases). The CDR3 is made up of 14 amino acids. CDR1 is LGHDT and CDR2 is YNNKEL in the germline V gene (reference sequence). The V end was cut by 6 bases, the J end by 4 bases, with 16 bases between. Here the CDR3 DNA reads TGTGCCAGCAGTCGCGGGGCAACCAAGTACGAGCAGTACTTC. Its protein is CASSRGATKYEQYF.

The J gene is TRBJ2-2, the V gene TRBV24-1; D is uncertain. Germline values: CDR1 KGHDR, CDR2 SFDVKD. V was cut by 7 bases and J by 5 bases, with 7 bases left in between. This CDR3 is built from 12 residues. The CDR3 sequence is CATSLFTGELFF. In DNA, the CDR3 is TGTGCCACCAGCCTTTTTACCGGGGAGCTGTTTTTT.